This T cell receptor (beta chain) was observed in a study of response to subunit inactivated influenza vaccine. The V gene's germline CDR1 is DFQATT and CDR2 SNEGSKA (reference sequence). This CDR3 comprises 18 residues. The junction had 14 bases not matched to a gene; V was cut back by 0 bases and J by 6 bases. TCRdb redid the calling of the RT-PCR reads with MiXCR, one entry per CDR3 protein. This table holds 550,000 to 800,000 distinct CDR3 sequences, 15% to 18% found once. The V call is TRBV20-1, the J call TRBJ2-1; 10 positions agree with TRBD2. The material was PBMCs from blood, obtained 11 to 12 days after vaccination. The TCR sequence derives from a man aged 45-65 years who received an inactivated influenza vaccine. CDR3 sequence reads: CSARDSRLAGATINEQFF. The CDR3 DNA reads TGCAGTGCTAGAGATAGTCGGCTAGCGGGGGCTACGATCAATGAGCAGTTCTTC.